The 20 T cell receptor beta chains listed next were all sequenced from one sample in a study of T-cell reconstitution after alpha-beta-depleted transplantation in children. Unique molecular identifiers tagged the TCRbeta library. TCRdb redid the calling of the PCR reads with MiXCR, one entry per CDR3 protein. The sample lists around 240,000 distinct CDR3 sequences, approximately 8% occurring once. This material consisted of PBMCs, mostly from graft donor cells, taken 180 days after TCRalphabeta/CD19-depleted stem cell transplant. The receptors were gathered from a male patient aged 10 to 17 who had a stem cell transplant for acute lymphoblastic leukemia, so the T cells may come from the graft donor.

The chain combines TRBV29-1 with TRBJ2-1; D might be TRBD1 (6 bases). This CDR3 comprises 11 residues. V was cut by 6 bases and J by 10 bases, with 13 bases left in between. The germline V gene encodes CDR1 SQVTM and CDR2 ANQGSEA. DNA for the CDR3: TGCAGCGTCTTTACAGGGTGGGAGCAGTTCTTC. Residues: CSVFTGWEQFF.

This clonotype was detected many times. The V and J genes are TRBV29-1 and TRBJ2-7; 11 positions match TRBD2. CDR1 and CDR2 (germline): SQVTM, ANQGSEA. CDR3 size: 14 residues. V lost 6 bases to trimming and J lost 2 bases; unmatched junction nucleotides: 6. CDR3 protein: CSVPGTSGPYEQYF. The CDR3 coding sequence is TGCAGCGTCCCCGGGACTAGCGGACCCTACGAGCAGTACTTC.

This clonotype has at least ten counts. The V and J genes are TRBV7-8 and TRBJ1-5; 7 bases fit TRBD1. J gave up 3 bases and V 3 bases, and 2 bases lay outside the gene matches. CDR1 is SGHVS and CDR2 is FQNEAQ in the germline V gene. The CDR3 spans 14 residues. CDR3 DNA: TGTGCCAGCAGCTTTACAGGGGTCAATCAGCCCCAGCATTTT. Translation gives CASSFTGVNQPQHF.

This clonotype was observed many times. Here the CDR3 DNA reads TGTGCCAGCAGTTTTGGGCAGGTAAATCAGCCCCAGCATTTT. Its translation is CASSFGQVNQPQHF. The chain has TRBV28 and TRBJ1-5; no firm D call. This CDR3 contains 14 residues. Germline V gives CDR1 MDHEN, CDR2 SYDVKM. The V gene lost 3 bases and the J gene lost 4 bases, with 10 bases spanning the gap.

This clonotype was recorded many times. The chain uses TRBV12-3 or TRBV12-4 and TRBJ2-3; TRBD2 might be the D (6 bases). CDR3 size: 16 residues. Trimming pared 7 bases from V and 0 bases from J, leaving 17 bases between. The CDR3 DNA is TGTGCCAGCACCCTATTTAGCGGAGCCAGCACAGATACGCAGTATTTT. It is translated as CASTLFSGASTDTQYF.

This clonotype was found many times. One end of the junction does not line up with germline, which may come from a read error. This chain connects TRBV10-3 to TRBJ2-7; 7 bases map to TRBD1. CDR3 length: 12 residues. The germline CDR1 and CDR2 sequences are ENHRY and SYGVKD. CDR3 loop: CAISPTGSRVFF. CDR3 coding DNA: TGTGCCATCAGCCCGACAGGGTCAAGGGTTTTCTTC.

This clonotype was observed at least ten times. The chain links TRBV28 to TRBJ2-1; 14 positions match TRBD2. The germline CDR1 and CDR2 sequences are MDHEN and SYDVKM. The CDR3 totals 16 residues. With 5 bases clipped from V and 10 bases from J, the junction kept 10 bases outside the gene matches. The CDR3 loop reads CASSPRLAGGTGEQFF. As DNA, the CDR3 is TGTGCCAGCAGTCCCCGACTAGCGGGGGGGACAGGGGAGCAGTTCTTC.

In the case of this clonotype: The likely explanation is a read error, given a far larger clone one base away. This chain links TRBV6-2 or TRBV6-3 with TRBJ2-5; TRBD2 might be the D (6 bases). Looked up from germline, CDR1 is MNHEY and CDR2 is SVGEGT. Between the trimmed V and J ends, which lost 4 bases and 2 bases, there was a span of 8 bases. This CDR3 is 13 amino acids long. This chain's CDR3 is CASSLAAQETQYF. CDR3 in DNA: TGTGCCAGCAGTTTAGCGGCTCAAGAGACCCAGTACTTC.

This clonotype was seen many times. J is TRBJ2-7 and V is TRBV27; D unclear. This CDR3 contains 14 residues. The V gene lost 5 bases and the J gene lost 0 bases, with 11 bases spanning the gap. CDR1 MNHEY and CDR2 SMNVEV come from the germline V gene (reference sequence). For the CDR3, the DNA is TGTGCCAGCAGTCCCGAACTGTTCTCCTACGAGCAGTACTTC. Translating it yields CASSPELFSYEQYF.

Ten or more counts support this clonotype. The CDR3 loop is CASSVAELTEQYF. DNA for the CDR3: TGTGCCAGCAGCGTAGCGGAGTTAACCGAGCAGTACTTC. This rearrangement joins TRBV9 to TRBJ2-7; no clear D. V was cut by 0 bases and J by 6 bases, with 10 bases left in between. Per the germline V gene, CDR1 is SGDLS and CDR2 is YYNGEE. This CDR3 region has 13 residues.

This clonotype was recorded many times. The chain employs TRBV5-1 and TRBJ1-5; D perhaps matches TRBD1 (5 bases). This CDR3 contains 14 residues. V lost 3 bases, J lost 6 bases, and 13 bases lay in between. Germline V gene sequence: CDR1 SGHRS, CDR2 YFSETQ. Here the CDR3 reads CASSWGAGSQPQHF. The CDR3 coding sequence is TGCGCCAGCAGCTGGGGCGCGGGGAGTCAGCCCCAGCATTTT.

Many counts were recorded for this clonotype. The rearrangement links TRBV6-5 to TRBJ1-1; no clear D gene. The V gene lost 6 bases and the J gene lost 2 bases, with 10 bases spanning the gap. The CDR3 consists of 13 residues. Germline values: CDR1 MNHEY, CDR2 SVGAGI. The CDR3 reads CASRYDANTEAFF. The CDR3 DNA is TGTGCCAGCAGATACGACGCCAACACTGAAGCTTTCTTT.

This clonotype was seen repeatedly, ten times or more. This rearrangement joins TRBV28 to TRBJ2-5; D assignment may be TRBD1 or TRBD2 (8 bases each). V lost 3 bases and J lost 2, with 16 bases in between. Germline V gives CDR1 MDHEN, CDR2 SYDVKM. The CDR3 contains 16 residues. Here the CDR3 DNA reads TGTGCCAGCAGTTTCGCAGGGGGCGGGGGGCAAGAGACCCAGTACTTC. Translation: CASSFAGGGGQETQYF. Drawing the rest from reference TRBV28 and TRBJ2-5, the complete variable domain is DVKVTQSSRYLVKRTGEKVFLECVQDMDHENMFWYRQDPGLGLRLIYFSYDVKMKEKGDIPEGYSVSREKKERFSLILESASTNQTSMYLCASSFAGGGGQETQYFGPGTRLLVL.

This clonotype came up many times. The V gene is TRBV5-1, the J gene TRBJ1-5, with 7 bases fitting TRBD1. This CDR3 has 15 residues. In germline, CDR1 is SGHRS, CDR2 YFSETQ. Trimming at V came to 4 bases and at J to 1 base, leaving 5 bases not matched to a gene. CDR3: CASSQGTESNQPQHF. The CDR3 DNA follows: TGCGCCAGCAGCCAGGGGACAGAAAGCAATCAGCCCCAGCATTTT.

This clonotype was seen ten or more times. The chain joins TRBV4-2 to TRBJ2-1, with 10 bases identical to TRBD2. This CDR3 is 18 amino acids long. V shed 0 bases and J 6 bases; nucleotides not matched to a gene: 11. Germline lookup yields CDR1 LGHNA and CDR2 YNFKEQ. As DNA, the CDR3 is TGTGCCAGCAGCCAAGACCCCCCCGGACTAGCGGCCCTCAATGAGCAGTTCTTC. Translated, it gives CASSQDPPGLAALNEQFF.

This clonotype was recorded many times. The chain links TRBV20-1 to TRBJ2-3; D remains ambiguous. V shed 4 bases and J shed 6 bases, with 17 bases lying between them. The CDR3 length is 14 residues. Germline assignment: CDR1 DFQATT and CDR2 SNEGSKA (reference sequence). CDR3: CSATYSWSVDTQYF. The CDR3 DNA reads TGCAGTGCTACTTACTCGTGGAGTGTCGATACGCAGTATTTT.

The CDR3 loop is CASSLYYTDTQYF. CDR3 DNA sequence: TGTGCCAGCAGTTTATACTACACAGATACGCAGTATTTT. This chain links TRBV27 with TRBJ2-3; no definite D call. The CDR3 has 13 residues. Trimming took 1 base from V and 2 from J, leaving 4 bases between them. Germline lookup yields CDR1 MNHEY and CDR2 SMNVEV (reference sequence).

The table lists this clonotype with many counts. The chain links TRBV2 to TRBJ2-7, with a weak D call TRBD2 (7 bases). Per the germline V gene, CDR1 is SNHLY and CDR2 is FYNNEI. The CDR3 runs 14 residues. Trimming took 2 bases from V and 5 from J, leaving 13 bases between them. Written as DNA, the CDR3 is TGTGCCAGCAGTGAACACAGGGAGGGAAACGAGCAGTACTTC. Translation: CASSEHREGNEQYF. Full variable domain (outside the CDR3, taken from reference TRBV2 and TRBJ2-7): EPEVTQTPSHQVTQMGQEVILRCVPISNHLYFYWYRQILGQKVEFLVSFYNNEISEKSEIFDDQFSVERPDGSNFTLKIRSTKLEDSAMYFCASSEHREGNEQYFGPGTRLTVT.

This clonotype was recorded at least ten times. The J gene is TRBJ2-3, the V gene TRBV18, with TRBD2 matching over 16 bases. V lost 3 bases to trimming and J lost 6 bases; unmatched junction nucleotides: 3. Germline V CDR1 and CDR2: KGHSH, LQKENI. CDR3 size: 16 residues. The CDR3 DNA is TGTGCCAGCTCACCCGCGGGACTAGCGGGAGGGGATACGCAGTATTTT. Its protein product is CASSPAGLAGGDTQYF.

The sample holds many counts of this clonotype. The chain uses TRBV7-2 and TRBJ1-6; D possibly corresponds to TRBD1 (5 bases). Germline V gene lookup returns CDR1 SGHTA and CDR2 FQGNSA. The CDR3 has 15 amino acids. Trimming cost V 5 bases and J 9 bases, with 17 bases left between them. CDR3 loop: CASSLGTGISSPLHF. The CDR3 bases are TGTGCCAGCAGCCTGGGGACGGGGATAAGTTCACCCCTCCACTTT.